This TCR beta chain derives from a study of T cell repertoires in cytomegalovirus infection. TCRdb re-called the reads through MiXCR, storing one row per CDR3 protein. The sample yields approximately 700,000 distinct CDR3 sequences, about a third seen once. This CDR3 is built from 14 residues. CDR1 is SGHTA and CDR2 is FQGNSA in the germline V gene. V was trimmed by 5 bases and J by 3 bases, leaving 14 bases between them. This clonotype was recorded many times. The chain employs TRBV7-2 and TRBJ2-7; D is unresolved. The receptor's source is a human donor in good health (CMV status not recorded). Some clones in this sample may be carry-over from other donors' samples. The sequencing input was PBMCs. The CDR3 loop is CASSPDLDGYEQYF. In nucleotides, the CDR3 is TGTGCCAGCAGCCCCGACCTGGACGGCTACGAGCAGTACTTC.